These 28 T cell receptor beta chains were sequenced from one sample in a study of hypomethylating agent response in myelodysplastic syndrome. Only in-frame clones appear in the TCRdb table, and some are missing; sequencing was by immunoSEQ multiplex PCR. This repertoire shows approximately 3,000 clones, roughly 85% found once; its top ten account for roughly 28%. The sample here was bone marrow, taken before or after starting hypomethylating agent treatment for myelodysplastic syndrome (not recorded which). These TCRs come from a human donor with myelodysplastic syndrome.

The chain is built from TRBV21-1 and TRBJ2-1; the table gives TRBD1 as D, unverified against the DNA. TRBV21-1 is flagged as a pseudogene. The CDR3 covers 18 residues. The CDR3 here is CASRGEVVRDIGDNEQFF. The DNA for the CDR3 is TGTGCCAGCAGGGGGGAAGTAGTGAGGGACATAGGGGACAATGAGCAGTTCTTC.

J is TRBJ2-3 and V is TRBV4-1; D remains unclear. This CDR3 region has 17 residues. V shed 0 bases and J shed 4 bases, with 17 bases lying between them. Per germline, CDR1 MGHRA and CDR2 YSYEKL. For the CDR3, the DNA is TGCGCCAGCAGCCAAGATTATCTAGACGGTTTCGCAGATACGCAGTATTTT. It specifies CASSQDYLDGFADTQYF.

The rearrangement joins TRBV9 to TRBJ2-3, with 12 bases aligning to TRBD2. This CDR3 has 16 residues. Unmatched junction bases numbered 5, after V lost 6 bases and J lost 0 bases. Germline CDR1 is SGDLS and CDR2 is YYNGEE. CDR3 nucleotides: TGTGCCAGCACTAGCGGGGGGGCCTCTAGCACAGATACGCAGTATTTT. Translated, it gives CASTSGGASSTDTQYF.

V usage is TRBV19 and J usage is TRBJ1-4, with D tentatively TRBD1 (5 bases). The CDR3 extends over 15 amino acids. The V gene's germline CDR1 is LNHDA and CDR2 SQIVND (reference sequence). Trimming took 5 bases from V and 2 from J, leaving 12 bases between them. In DNA form, the CDR3 reads TGTGCCAGTAGTGACCCCGGGACCACTAATGAAAAACTGTTTTTT. As protein: CASSDPGTTNEKLFF.

There are a few counts of this clone. The chain recombines TRBV10-3 with TRBJ1-5; the D is unclear. The CDR3 runs to 13 residues. Looked up from germline, CDR1 is ENHRY and CDR2 is SYGVKD. V was cut by 1 base and J by 0 bases, with 1 base left in between. CDR3 DNA sequence: TGTGCCATCAGTGAGTATAGCAATCAGCCCCAGCATTTT. Residues: CAISEYSNQPQHF.

This clone appeared a single time. The rearrangement uses TRBV6-6 and TRBJ2-7; TRBD1 might be the D (6 bases). V lost 10 bases and J 0 bases, leaving 16 bases between the germline ends. This CDR3 spans 14 amino acids. Germline CDR1 is MNHNY and CDR2 is SVGAGI (reference sequence). This CDR3 reads CATFGGQSSYEQYF. Here the CDR3 DNA reads TGTGCCACCTTTGGAGGACAGAGCTCCTACGAGCAGTACTTC.

As concerns this clone: The sample contains more than one DNA sequence encoding this CDR3. The V and J genes are TRBV5-6 and TRBJ1-2, with D possibly being TRBD1 (5 bases). CDR1 and CDR2 from the germline V gene are SGHDT and YYEEEE. The CDR3 has 13 amino acids. The V end lost 3 bases, the J end lost 8 bases, and 14 bases lay between the germline ends. The CDR3 DNA sequence: TGTGCCAGCAGCTACCCCGGGGGGTTAGGCTACACCTTC. Its translation: CASSYPGGLGYTF. The full variable domain, completed using reference TRBV5-6 and TRBJ1-2, is DAGVTQSPTHLIKTRGQQVTLRCSPKSGHDTVSWYQQALGQGPQFIFQYYEEEERQRGNFPDRFSGHQFPNYSSELNVNALLLGDSALYLCASSYPGGLGYTFGSGTRLTVV.

As DNA, the CDR3 is TGTGCCAGCAGCCCTTTTTTTGATGAAGAGACCCAGTACTTC. Encoded protein: CASSPFFDEETQYF. J is TRBJ2-5 and V is TRBV11-3; D is ambiguous. The CDR3 runs 14 residues. Looked up from germline, CDR1 is SGHNT and CDR2 is YENEEA. V was pared by 5 bases and J by 3 bases, with 13 bases between. The complete variable domain, with remaining parts taken from reference TRBV11-3 and TRBJ2-5, reads EAGVVQSPRYKIIEKKQPVAFWCNPISGHNTLYWYLQNLGQGPELLIRYENEEAVDDSQLPKDRFSAERLKGVDSTLKIQPAELGDSAVYLCASSPFFDEETQYFGPGTRLLVL.

The chain joins TRBV19 to TRBJ1-3; D is undetermined. Trimming removed 8 bases at V and 0 bases at J, with 8 bases between. CDR3 length: 13 amino acids. The germline CDR1 and CDR2 sequences are LNHDA and SQIVND (reference sequence). This chain's CDR3 is CASASLSGNTIYF. For the CDR3, the DNA is TGTGCCAGTGCGTCCCTCTCTGGAAACACCATATATTTT.

As DNA, the CDR3 is TGTGCCAGCGAGAGGCTTGACACCGGGGAGCTGTTTTTT. It is translated as CASERLDTGELFF. The V gene is TRBV25-1, the J gene TRBJ2-2; D is unclear. V lost 8 bases to trimming and J lost 3 bases, with 10 bases between them. CDR1 and CDR2 from the germline V gene are MGHDK and SYGVNS. This CDR3 spans 13 amino acids. Full variable domain (remainder filled in from reference TRBV25-1 and TRBJ2-2): EADIYQTPRYLVIGTGKKITLECSQTMGHDKMYWYQQDPGMELHLIHYSYGVNSTEKGDLSSESTVSRIRTEHFPLTLESARPSHTSQYLCASERLDTGELFFGEGSRLTVL.

The chain joins TRBV6-5 to TRBJ1-2; TRBD1 is a possible D gene (5 bases). The germline V gene has CDR1 MNHEY and CDR2 SVGAGI. The CDR3 is 14 amino acids. The V gene lost 2 bases and the J gene lost 4 bases, with 11 bases spanning the gap. The CDR3 DNA follows: TGTGCCAGCAGTTACACGGGGCCCGGCTATGGCTACACCTTC. Amino acid sequence: CASSYTGPGYGYTF.

This clone appeared a few times. The chain couples TRBV11-3 to TRBJ1-4; 7 bases agree with TRBD1. The germline V gene has CDR1 SGHNT and CDR2 YENEEA. V trimming: 4 bases; J trimming: 4 bases; junction bases outside the gene matches: 9. The CDR3 runs to 16 residues. The CDR3 is CASSSPGGGYNEKLFF. CDR3 DNA sequence: TGTGCCAGCAGCTCCCCAGGGGGTGGTTATAATGAAAAACTGTTTTTT.

The CDR3 reads CASSPQVSYNEQFF. The CDR3 bases are TGTGCCAGCTCACCCCAGGTGAGCTACAATGAGCAGTTCTTC. The genes are TRBV18 and TRBJ2-1; the D is unclear. The germline V and J ends were trimmed by 3 bases and 3 bases, with 9 bases remaining between them. Germline lookup yields CDR1 KGHSH and CDR2 LQKENI. This CDR3 spans 14 amino acids.

J is TRBJ1-2 and V is TRBV6-5, with D possibly TRBD1 on 6 matching bases. With 2 bases removed from V and 6 bases from J, the gap between germline ends came to 13 bases. The length of the CDR3 is 14 residues. The germline V gene encodes CDR1 MNHEY and CDR2 SVGAGI. The CDR3 here is CASSYEGGANGYTF. The CDR3 DNA sequence: TGTGCCAGCAGTTACGAGGGGGGCGCGAATGGCTACACCTTC.

The gene calls are TRBV27 and TRBJ2-3; 10 nucleotides align to TRBD2. The CDR3 is 15 amino acids. Germline V lookup: CDR1 MNHEY, CDR2 SMNVEV (reference sequence). J was trimmed by 4 bases and V by 3 bases; bases with no gene match: 4. Here the CDR3 DNA reads TGTGCCAGCAGTTTCGTAGCGGGAGGCCCAGATACGCAGTATTTT. This gives the protein CASSFVAGGPDTQYF.

The chain combines TRBV7-9 with TRBJ2-7; 8 bases map to TRBD1. This CDR3 comprises 17 residues. The V gene end was trimmed by 0 bases and the J gene end by 3 bases; junction bases not matched to a gene: 10. Germline V gene sequence: CDR1 SEHNR, CDR2 FQNEAQ (reference sequence). This chain's CDR3 is CASSLAGSGTGHYEQYF. Here the CDR3 DNA reads TGTGCCAGCAGCTTAGCGGGCTCCGGGACAGGTCACTACGAGCAGTACTTC.

This chain uses TRBV7-9 with TRBJ2-2; D might be TRBD1 (5 bases). The CDR3 has 19 residues. Germline CDR1 SEHNR, CDR2 FQNEAQ (reference sequence). Trimming shortened V by 5 bases and J by 1 base, and 23 bases separated the two germline ends. The CDR3 spells CASSPPRQNPLLNTGELFF. The DNA of the CDR3 is TGTGCCAGCAGCCCCCCGAGACAGAACCCGTTATTGAACACCGGGGAGCTGTTTTTT.

The chain uses TRBV28 and TRBJ1-1, with 9 bases fitting TRBD1. V lost 5 bases and J lost 2; bases outside the gene matches: 6. The germline CDR1 and CDR2 sequences are MDHEN and SYDVKM. The CDR3 runs to 15 residues. Here the CDR3 DNA reads TGTGCCAGCAGTAACCCGGGACAGGGTAACACTGAAGCTTTCTTT. It is translated as CASSNPGQGNTEAFF.

V gene TRBV18 combines with J gene TRBJ1-2, with a weak D call TRBD1 (5 bases). The V end lost 3 bases, the J end lost 5 bases, and 16 bases lay between the germline ends. The CDR3 covers 15 residues. Germline CDR1 KGHSH, CDR2 LQKENI. CDR3 sequence reads: CASSPGPGTAYGYTF. The DNA for the CDR3 is TGTGCCAGCTCACCCGGCCCGGGGACCGCTTATGGCTACACCTTC.

The chain is built from TRBV4-1 and TRBJ1-1; maybe TRBD1 (6 bases). CDR1 and CDR2 from the germline V gene are MGHRA and YSYEKL. Trimming shortened V by 2 bases and J by 5 bases, and 15 bases separated the two germline ends. The CDR3 consists of 15 residues. CDR3 in amino acids: CASSQPTGRMTEAFF. The DNA of the CDR3 is TGCGCCAGCAGCCAACCTACAGGGAGGATGACTGAAGCTTTCTTT.

The chain couples TRBV28 to TRBJ2-5; TRBD2 is a possible D gene (7 bases). The CDR3 length is 12 residues. CDR1 MDHEN and CDR2 SYDVKM come from the germline V gene. V was shortened by 6 bases and J by 7 bases, with 12 bases between the two germline ends. CDR3 protein: CASRTRGGTQYF. The CDR3 bases are TGTGCCAGCAGAACTAGGGGGGGGACCCAGTACTTC.

This chain links TRBV5-1 with TRBJ1-1, with D unresolved. The CDR3 runs to 13 residues. With 3 bases removed from V and 5 bases from J, the gap between germline ends came to 11 bases. Germline lookup yields CDR1 SGHRS and CDR2 YFSETQ. CDR3 sequence (DNA): TGCGCCAGCAGCTGGGAAGTGTATACTGAAGCTTTCTTT. This encodes CASSWEVYTEAFF.

The chain links TRBV28 to TRBJ1-2; D is uncertain. Germline CDR1 reads MDHEN; CDR2 reads SYDVKM. The CDR3 is 13 amino acids. The ends were cut back, 2 bases at V and 8 bases at J, with 12 bases in the middle. The CDR3 DNA sequence: TGTGCCAGCAGTTTACCCCTCATTACGGGCTACACCTTC. This gives the protein CASSLPLITGYTF.

The chain has TRBV18 and TRBJ2-7; TRBD1 agrees at 9 bases. The trim removed 0 bases at V and 5 bases at J, leaving 5 bases unmatched. Germline-derived CDR1 and CDR2 are KGHSH and LQKENI. The CDR3 sequence is 15 residues long. The CDR3 region is CASSPPDRGFHEQYF. The CDR3, as DNA: TGTGCCAGCTCACCACCAGACAGGGGGTTCCACGAGCAGTACTTC.

This clone was counted between two and nine times. The V gene is TRBV7-2, the J gene TRBJ2-7, with 7 bases lining up with TRBD2. This CDR3 is 14 amino acids long. Germline V lookup: CDR1 SGHTA, CDR2 FQGNSA. Trimming cost V 4 bases and J 2 bases; bases outside gene matches: 5. The CDR3 spells CASSSGTIPYEQYF. CDR3 in DNA: TGTGCCAGCAGCTCCGGGACTATACCCTACGAGCAGTACTTC.

This rearrangement joins TRBV7-2 to TRBJ2-3; D perhaps matches TRBD1 (6 bases). Trimming cost V 3 bases and J 7 bases, with 8 bases left between them. CDR1 SGHTA and CDR2 FQGNSA come from the germline V gene. The CDR3 is made up of 12 amino acids. CDR3 loop: CASSLDSNTQYF. CDR3 in DNA: TGTGCCAGCAGCTTGGACAGTAATACGCAGTATTTT.

The V and J genes are TRBV9 and TRBJ1-1; the match to TRBD1 covers 9 bases. The CDR3 extends over 13 amino acids. Germline CDR1 reads SGDLS; CDR2 reads YYNGEE. After removal of 3 bases from V and 4 bases from J, the junction contained 1 base not matched to a gene. Here the CDR3 DNA reads TGTGCCAGCAGCGAGACAGGGGGCACTGAAGCTTTCTTT. This encodes CASSETGGTEAFF.

The J gene is TRBJ1-2, the V gene TRBV7-2; 7 bases are shared with TRBD1. Germline CDR1 and CDR2: SGHTA and FQGNSA. The CDR3 contains 18 residues. With 2 bases clipped from V and 0 bases from J, the junction kept 12 bases outside the gene matches. CDR3 sequence reads: CASSLRLRSTGTNYGYTF. In nucleotides, the CDR3 is TGTGCCAGCAGCTTAAGATTAAGGTCGACAGGGACTAACTATGGCTACACCTTC.